This TCR beta chain came from a study of blood T cell repertoires in COVID-19. On the study more broadly: PBMCs, B-cell-depleted T cells, or T cells provided the cDNA or gDNA that made up the material.

Original processing notes: For nucleated cells, counts were estimated from reference gene primer amplification. The data were produced by immunoSEQ multiplex PCR, yet TCRdb's version contains in-frame clones alone and is incomplete. The DNA was the basis for D and trimming; V, J and clone size are from that table. The sample carries 250,000 or so clones, approximately 89% recorded once. The cohort comprised adults aged about 18 to 100 years residing in 20 to 25 US areas. Two negative PCRs, clearance, or symptom resolution were required of recovered Cohort 3 donors. This CDR3 contains 15 residues. Losses at the gene ends were 2 bases for V and 5 bases for J; bases not matched to a gene: 6. CDR1 SGHTA and CDR2 FQGNSA come from the germline V gene.

Sequences were obtained from PBMCs or T cells enriched from blood (not recorded which). This clonotype was obtained from a woman between 18 and 30 years old who had recovered from COVID-19. The chain joins TRBV7-2 to TRBJ2-3; 8 nucleotides agree with TRBD2. The DNA of the CDR3 is TGTGCCAGCAGCTTATGGGGGGGACTAGTAGATACGCAGTATTTT. Protein product: CASSLWGGLVDTQYF.